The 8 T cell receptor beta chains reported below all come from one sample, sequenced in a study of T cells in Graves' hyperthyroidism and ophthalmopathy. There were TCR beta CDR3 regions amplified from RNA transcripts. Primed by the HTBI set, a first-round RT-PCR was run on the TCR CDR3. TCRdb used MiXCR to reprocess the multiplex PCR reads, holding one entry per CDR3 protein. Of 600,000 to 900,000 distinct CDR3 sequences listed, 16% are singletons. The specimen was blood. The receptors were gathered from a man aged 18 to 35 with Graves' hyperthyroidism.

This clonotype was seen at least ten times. CDR3 in amino acids: CASSPTGGLNTGELFF. CDR3 DNA sequence: TGTGCCAGCTCACCTACAGGGGGACTTAACACCGGGGAGCTGTTTTTT. This chain joins TRBV18 and TRBJ2-2; 8 bases map to TRBD1. Losses at the gene ends were 3 bases for V and 2 bases for J; bases not matched to a gene: 5. The CDR3 is 16 amino acids. The germline V gene encodes CDR1 KGHSH and CDR2 LQKENI.

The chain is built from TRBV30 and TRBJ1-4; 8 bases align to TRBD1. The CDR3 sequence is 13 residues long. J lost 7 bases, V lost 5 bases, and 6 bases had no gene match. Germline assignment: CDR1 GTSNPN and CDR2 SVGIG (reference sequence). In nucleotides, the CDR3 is TGTGCCTGGCAGACAGGGGTCCGTGAAAAACTGTTTTTT. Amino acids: CAWQTGVREKLFF.

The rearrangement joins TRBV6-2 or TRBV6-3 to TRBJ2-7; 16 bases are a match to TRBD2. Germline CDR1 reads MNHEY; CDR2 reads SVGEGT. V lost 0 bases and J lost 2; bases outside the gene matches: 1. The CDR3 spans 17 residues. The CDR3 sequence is CASSYSGLAGGTYEQYF. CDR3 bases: TGTGCCAGCAGTTACTCGGGACTAGCGGGGGGGACCTACGAGCAGTACTTC.

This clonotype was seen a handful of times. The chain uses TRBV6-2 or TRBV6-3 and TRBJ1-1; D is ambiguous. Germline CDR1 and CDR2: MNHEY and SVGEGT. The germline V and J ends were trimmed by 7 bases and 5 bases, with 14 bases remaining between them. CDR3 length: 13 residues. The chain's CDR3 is CASILATGTEAFF. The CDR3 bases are TGTGCCAGCATCCTGGCCACGGGGACTGAAGCTTTCTTT.

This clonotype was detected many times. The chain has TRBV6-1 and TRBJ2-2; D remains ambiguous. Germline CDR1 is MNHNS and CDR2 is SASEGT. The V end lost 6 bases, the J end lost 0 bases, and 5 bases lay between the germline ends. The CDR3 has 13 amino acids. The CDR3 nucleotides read TGTGCCAGCAGGCCATCGAACACCGGGGAGCTGTTTTTT. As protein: CASRPSNTGELFF.

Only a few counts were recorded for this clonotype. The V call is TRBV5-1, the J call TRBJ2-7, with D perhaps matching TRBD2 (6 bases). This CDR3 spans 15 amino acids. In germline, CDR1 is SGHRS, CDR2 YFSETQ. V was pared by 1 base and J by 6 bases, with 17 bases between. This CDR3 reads CASSLTPGEAGEQYF. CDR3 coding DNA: TGCGCCAGCAGCTTGACCCCGGGAGAAGCTGGCGAGCAGTACTTC.

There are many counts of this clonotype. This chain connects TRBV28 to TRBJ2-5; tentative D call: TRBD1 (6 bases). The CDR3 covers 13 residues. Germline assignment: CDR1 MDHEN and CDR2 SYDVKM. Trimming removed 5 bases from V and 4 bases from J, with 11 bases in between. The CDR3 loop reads CASSTGLSETQYF. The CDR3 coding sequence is TGTGCCAGCAGTACAGGGTTGTCAGAGACCCAGTACTTC.

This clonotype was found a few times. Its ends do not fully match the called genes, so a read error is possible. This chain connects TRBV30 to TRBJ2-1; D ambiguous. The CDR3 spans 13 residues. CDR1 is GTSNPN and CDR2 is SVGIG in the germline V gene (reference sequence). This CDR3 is CAWSPSSFNEQSF. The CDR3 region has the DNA TGTGCCTGGAGTCCCAGTAGTTTCAATGAGCAGTCCTTC. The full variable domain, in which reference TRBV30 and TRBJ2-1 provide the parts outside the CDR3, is SQTIHQWPATLVQPVGSPLSLECTVEGTSNPNLYWYRQAAGRGLQLLFYSVGIGQISSEVPQNLSASRPQDRQFILSSKKLLLSDSGFYLCAWSPSSFNEQSFGPGTRLTVL.